A single sample is the source of the 9 T cell receptor beta chains below, sequenced in a study of cytomegalovirus exposure and HLA in healthy donors. PCR primers comprised 60 Vbeta and 13 Jbeta primers. Some clones are missing from TCRdb's copy, which holds only in-frame ones; the method was immunoSEQ multiplex PCR. The table has some 130,000 clones, 8.9% seen once. Sequencing was done on a sample of PBMCs. The receptors here all came from a woman aged 40 to 55 in good health and CMV-seropositive.

CDR3 sequence (DNA): TGCGCCAGCAGCTTAGGAAGGGGAACTGAAGCTTTCTTT. Its translation: CASSLGRGTEAFF. The chain has TRBV5-1 and TRBJ1-1, with a possible D match to TRBD1 (5 bases). In germline, CDR1 is SGHRS, CDR2 YFSETQ. CDR3 size: 13 residues. Trimming removed 2 bases at V and 5 bases at J, with 10 bases between.

Of note for this clone: Other DNA sequences in the same sample also yield this CDR3. The chain couples TRBV2 to TRBJ2-7; the D is unclear. V lost 8 bases, J lost 2 bases, and 13 bases lay in between. The CDR3 extends over 13 amino acids. Per germline, CDR1 SNHLY and CDR2 FYNNEI. The CDR3 coding sequence is TGTGCCAGCCAAGGCGGAAGAACCTACGAGCAGTACTTC. It yields the protein CASQGGRTYEQYF.

For this clone: The junction and the germline gene differ at one end; a read error may be behind it. This specimen includes other DNA sequences encoding the same CDR3. This rearrangement joins TRBV6-1 to TRBJ2-1; unclear D gene. The CDR3 totals 15 residues. Germline V gene data show CDR1 as MNHNS and CDR2 as SASEGT. The CDR3 reads CASSDVLGSYNEQFF. Here the CDR3 DNA reads TGCGCCAGCAGTGACGTTTTGGGCAGCTACAATGAGCAGTTCTTC.

This clone was detected a few times. The chain employs TRBV18 and TRBJ1-6; 7 nucleotides line up with TRBD1. The CDR3 covers 15 residues. Germline V gene data show CDR1 as KGHSH and CDR2 as LQKENI. V shed 6 bases and J 10 bases; nucleotides not matched to a gene: 12. CDR3 protein: CASSRGQERGSPLHF. CDR3 DNA: TGTGCCAGCTCCCGAGGACAGGAGAGGGGATCACCCCTCCACTTT. The full variable domain, completed using reference TRBV18 and TRBJ1-6, is NAGVMQNPRHLVRRRGQEARLRCSPMKGHSHVYWYRQLPEEGLKFMVYLQKENIIDESGMPKERFSAEFPKEGPSILRIQQVVRGDSAAYFCASSRGQERGSPLHFGNGTRLTVT.

CDR3 bases: TGTGCCAGCAGCTCCAGGGGACAGATGGGACTAGCGGGGGGTCGAGGGGCGCAGTATTTT. It is translated as CASSSRGQMGLAGGRGAQYF. The chain combines TRBV7-8 with TRBJ2-3; TRBD2 matches 15 bases. Losses at the gene ends were 4 bases for V and 10 bases for J; bases not matched to a gene: 21. This CDR3 has 20 residues. Germline assignment: CDR1 SGHVS and CDR2 FQNEAQ.

J is TRBJ2-1 and V is TRBV27; D gene ambiguous. This CDR3 has 13 amino acids. V was pared by 0 bases and J by 8 bases, with 8 bases between. Germline loops: CDR1 MNHEY, CDR2 SMNVEV (reference sequence). CDR3 protein: CASSLSVVDEQFF. The CDR3 DNA reads as TGTGCCAGCAGTTTATCAGTGGTAGATGAGCAGTTCTTC.

This clone was detected only a few times. This sequence joins TRBV19 and TRBJ2-4; maybe TRBD1 (6 bases). The ends were cut back, 7 bases at V and 0 bases at J, with 13 bases in the middle. The CDR3 is 15 residues long. Germline CDR1 reads LNHDA; CDR2 reads SQIVND (reference sequence). The CDR3 here is CASKDQGKAKNIQYF. The DNA of the CDR3 is TGTGCCAGTAAAGACCAGGGGAAAGCCAAAAACATTCAGTACTTC.

This clone showed up just a few times. This rearrangement joins TRBV29-1 to TRBJ2-1; 8 nucleotides match TRBD1. The CDR3 is 14 residues long. Trimming removed 5 bases from V and 4 bases from J; junction bases left unmatched: 7. The germline CDR1 and CDR2 sequences are SQVTM and ANQGSEA. Here the CDR3 DNA reads TGCAGCGTTCGAGACAGGGGCCAATACAATGAGCAGTTCTTC. Amino acids: CSVRDRGQYNEQFF.

Here the CDR3 reads CASSLQESTDTQYF. The CDR3 coding sequence is TGCGCCAGCAGCCTACAGGAGAGCACAGATACGCAGTATTTT. The chain uses TRBV5-1 and TRBJ2-3; perhaps TRBD1 as D (5 bases). This CDR3 contains 14 residues. Germline values: CDR1 SGHRS, CDR2 YFSETQ. V gave up 4 bases and J gave up 0 bases, with 9 bases separating them. The full variable domain, its missing parts supplied by reference TRBV5-1 and TRBJ2-3, is KAGVTQTPRYLIKTRGQQVTLSCSPISGHRSVSWYQQTPGQGLQFLFEYFSETQRNKGNFPGRFSGRQFSNSRSEMNVSTLELGDSALYLCASSLQESTDTQYFGPGTRLTVL.